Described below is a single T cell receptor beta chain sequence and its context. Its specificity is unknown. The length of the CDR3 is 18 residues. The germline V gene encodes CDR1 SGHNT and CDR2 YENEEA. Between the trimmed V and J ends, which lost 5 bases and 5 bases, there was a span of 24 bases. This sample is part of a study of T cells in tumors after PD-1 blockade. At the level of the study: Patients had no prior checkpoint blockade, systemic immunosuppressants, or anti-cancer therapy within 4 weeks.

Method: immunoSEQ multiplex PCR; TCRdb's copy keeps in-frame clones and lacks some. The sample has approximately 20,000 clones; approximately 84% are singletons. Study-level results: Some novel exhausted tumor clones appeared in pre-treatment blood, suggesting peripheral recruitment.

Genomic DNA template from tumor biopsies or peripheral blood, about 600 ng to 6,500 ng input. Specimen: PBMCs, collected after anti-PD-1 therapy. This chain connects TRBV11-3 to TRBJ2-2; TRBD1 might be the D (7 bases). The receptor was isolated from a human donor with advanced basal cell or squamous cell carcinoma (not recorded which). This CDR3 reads CASSTDASDPGGTGELFF. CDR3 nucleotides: TGTGCCAGCAGCACCGACGCTAGCGACCCAGGGGGGACCGGGGAGCTGTTTTTT.